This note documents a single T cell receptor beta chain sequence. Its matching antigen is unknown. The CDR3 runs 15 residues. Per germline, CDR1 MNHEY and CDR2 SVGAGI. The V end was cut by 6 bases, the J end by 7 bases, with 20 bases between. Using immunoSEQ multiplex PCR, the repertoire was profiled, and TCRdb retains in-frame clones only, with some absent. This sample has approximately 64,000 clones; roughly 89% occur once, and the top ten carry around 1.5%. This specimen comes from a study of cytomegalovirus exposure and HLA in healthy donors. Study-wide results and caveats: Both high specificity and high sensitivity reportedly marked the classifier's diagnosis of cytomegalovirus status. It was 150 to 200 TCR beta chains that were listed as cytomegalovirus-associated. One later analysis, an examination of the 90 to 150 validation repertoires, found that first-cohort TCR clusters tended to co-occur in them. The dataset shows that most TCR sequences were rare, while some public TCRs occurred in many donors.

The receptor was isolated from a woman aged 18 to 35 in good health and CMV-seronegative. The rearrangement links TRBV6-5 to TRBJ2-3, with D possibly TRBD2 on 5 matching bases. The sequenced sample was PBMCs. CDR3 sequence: CASRPLSGDTNTQYF. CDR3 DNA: TGTGCCAGCAGACCCCTCAGCGGTGACACGAATACGCAGTATTTT.